The clone carrying this TCR beta chain was seen a single time. The data were taken from a study of response to subunit inactivated influenza vaccine. One entry per CDR3 protein results from TCRdb running MiXCR on the RT-PCR reads. Seen here are roughly 190,000 distinct CDR3 sequences, approximately 12% observed once, and the top ten hold 29%. CDR3 size: 16 residues. Germline V gene data show CDR1 as LGHNA and CDR2 as YNFKEQ. Trimming removed 0 bases from V and 0 bases from J; junction bases left unmatched: 2. The sample was also reused in another study, on T cells expressing NK-cell markers. According to that study: Synthesis of TCR beta cDNA relied on 5'RACE template switching carrying UMIs. Sorted CD3+CD56-NKG2C+, CD3+CD56+NKG2C+ and CD3+CD56+NKG2C- T cells supplied the TCR beta repertoires.

The sequence derives from a man aged 50-60 years who received an inactivated influenza vaccine. The chain recombines TRBV4-2 with TRBJ2-1; 7 bases align to TRBD2. Source: CD8+ T cells sorted from PBMCs, taken 11 to 12 days after vaccination. CDR3 protein: CASSQEGGSSYNEQFF. Written as DNA, the CDR3 is TGTGCCAGCAGCCAAGAAGGCGGGAGCTCCTACAATGAGCAGTTCTTC.